This T cell receptor beta chain was identified in a study of T cell responses to AZD1222 COVID-19 vaccine. General study results and limits: Reports say nearly half of spike-specific TCRs go after unmutated variant regions. Possibly, clonal diversity was underestimated; donors were largely white British and included more females.

Concerning this clone: The antigen remains undetermined.

There are 14 residues in the CDR3. V was clipped by 6 bases and J by 1 base, with 13 bases between them. CDR1 and CDR2 (germline): MNHEY, SVGAGI. Profiling relied on immunoSEQ multiplex PCR, and the TCRdb table lists in-frame clones only, not all of them. The table shows roughly 54,000 clones, with roughly 90% occurring only once. This TCR derives from an adult who received the AZD1222 COVID-19 vaccine. The sample here was peripheral blood, taken 28 days after the second AZD1222 dose. V usage is TRBV6-5 and J usage is TRBJ2-7; D gene uncertain. The chain's CDR3 is CASSPRAESYEQYF. The CDR3, as DNA: TGTGCCAGCAGCCCCCGGGCGGAGTCCTACGAGCAGTACTTC.